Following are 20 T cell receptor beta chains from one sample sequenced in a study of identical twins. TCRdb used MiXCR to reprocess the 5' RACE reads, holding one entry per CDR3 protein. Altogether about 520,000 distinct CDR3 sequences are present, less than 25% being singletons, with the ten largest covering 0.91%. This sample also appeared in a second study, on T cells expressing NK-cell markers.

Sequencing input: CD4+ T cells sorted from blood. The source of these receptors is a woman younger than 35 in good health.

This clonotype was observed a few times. CDR3 nucleotides: TGCGCCAGCAGCCAAGCCGGATCTAGCGGGAGTAGATCCCAGTACTTC. Residues: CASSQAGSSGSRSQYF. The J gene is TRBJ2-5, the V gene TRBV4-1; 10 positions match TRBD2. This CDR3 has 16 amino acids. Losses at the gene ends were 1 base for V and 9 bases for J; bases not matched to a gene: 11. Germline-derived CDR1 and CDR2 are MGHRA and YSYEKL.

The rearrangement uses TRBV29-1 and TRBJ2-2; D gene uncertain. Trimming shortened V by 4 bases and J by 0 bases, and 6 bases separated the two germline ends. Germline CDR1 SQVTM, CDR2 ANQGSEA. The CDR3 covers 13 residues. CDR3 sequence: CSVVEANTGELFF. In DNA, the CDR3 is TGCAGCGTTGTAGAAGCGAACACCGGGGAGCTGTTTTTT.

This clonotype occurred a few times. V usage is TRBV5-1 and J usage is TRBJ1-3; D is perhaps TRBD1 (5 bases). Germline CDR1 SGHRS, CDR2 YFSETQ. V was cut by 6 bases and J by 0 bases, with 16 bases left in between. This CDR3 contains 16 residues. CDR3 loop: CASTHGSGFSGNTIYF. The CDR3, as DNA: TGCGCCAGCACCCATGGGTCAGGGTTCTCTGGAAACACCATATATTTT.

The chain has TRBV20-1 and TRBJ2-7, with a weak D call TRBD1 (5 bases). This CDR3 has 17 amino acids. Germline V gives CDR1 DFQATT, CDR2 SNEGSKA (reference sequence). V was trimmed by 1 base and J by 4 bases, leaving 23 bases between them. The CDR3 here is CSARGQGPRDSPYEQYF. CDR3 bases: TGCAGTGCTAGAGGTCAGGGCCCCAGGGATAGCCCGTACGAGCAGTACTTC.

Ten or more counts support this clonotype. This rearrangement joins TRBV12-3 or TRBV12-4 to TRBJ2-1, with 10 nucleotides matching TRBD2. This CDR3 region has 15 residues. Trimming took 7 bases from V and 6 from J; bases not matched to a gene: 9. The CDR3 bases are TGTGCCAGCATTCATAGCGGGGGGAGGGTCAATGAGCAGTTCTTC. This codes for CASIHSGGRVNEQFF.

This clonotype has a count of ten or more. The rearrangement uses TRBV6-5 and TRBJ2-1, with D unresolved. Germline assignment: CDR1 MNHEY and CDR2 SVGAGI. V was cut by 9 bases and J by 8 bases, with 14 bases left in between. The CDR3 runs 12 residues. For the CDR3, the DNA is TGTGCCAGTCGAGGTTGGTCCGATGAGCAGTTCTTC. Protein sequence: CASRGWSDEQFF.

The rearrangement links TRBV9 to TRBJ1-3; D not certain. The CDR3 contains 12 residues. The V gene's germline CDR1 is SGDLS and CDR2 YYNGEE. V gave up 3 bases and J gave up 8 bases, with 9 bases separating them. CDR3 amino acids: CASSAPSYTIYF. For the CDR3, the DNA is TGTGCCAGCAGCGCCCCTAGCTACACCATATATTTT.

The CDR3 reads CASSQARESEEQFF. The CDR3 DNA follows: TGTGCCAGCAGTCAAGCGCGGGAGTCAGAGGAGCAGTTCTTC. This chain joins TRBV7-2 and TRBJ2-1; TRBD2 agrees at 7 bases. The ends lost 6 bases at V and 10 bases at J; junction bases unmatched: 12. CDR1 and CDR2 from the germline V gene are SGHTA and FQGNSA. The CDR3 extends over 14 amino acids.

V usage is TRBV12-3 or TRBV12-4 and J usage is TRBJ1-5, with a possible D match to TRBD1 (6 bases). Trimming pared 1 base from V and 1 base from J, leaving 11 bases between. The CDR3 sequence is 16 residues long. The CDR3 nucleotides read TGTGCCAGCAGTTTAGAGGGGGGAGAAAGCAATCAGCCCCAGCATTTT. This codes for CASSLEGGESNQPQHF.

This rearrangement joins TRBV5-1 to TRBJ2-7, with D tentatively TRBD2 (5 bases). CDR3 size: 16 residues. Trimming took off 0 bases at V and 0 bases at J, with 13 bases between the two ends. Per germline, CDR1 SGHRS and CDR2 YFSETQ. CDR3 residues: CASSLGQWEFSYEQYF. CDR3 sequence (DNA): TGCGCCAGCAGCTTGGGCCAATGGGAGTTCTCCTACGAGCAGTACTTC. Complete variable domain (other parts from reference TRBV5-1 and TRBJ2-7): KAGVTQTPRYLIKTRGQQVTLSCSPISGHRSVSWYQQTPGQGLQFLFEYFSETQRNKGNFPGRFSGRQFSNSRSEMNVSTLELGDSALYLCASSLGQWEFSYEQYFGPGTRLTVT.

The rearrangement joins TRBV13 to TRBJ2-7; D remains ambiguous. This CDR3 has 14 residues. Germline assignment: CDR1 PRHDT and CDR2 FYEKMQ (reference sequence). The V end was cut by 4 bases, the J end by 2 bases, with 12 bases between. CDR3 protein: CASSSREAPYEQYF. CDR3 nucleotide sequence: TGTGCCAGCAGCTCTCGAGAGGCTCCCTACGAGCAGTACTTC.

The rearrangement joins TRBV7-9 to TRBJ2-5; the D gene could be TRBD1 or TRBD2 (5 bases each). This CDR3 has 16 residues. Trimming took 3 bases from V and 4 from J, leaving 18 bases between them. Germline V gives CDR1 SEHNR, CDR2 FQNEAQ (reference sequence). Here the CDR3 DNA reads TGTGCCAGCAGCTTCGGAATGAGGGGAATCGGAGAGACCCAGTACTTC. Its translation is CASSFGMRGIGETQYF.

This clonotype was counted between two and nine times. The CDR3 DNA follows: TGCAGTGCTAATCGACAGGGGAGCGACGAGCAGTACTTC. Its protein product is CSANRQGSDEQYF. The chain combines TRBV20-1 with TRBJ2-7, with 8 bases that match TRBD1. The CDR3 is 13 residues long. Unmatched junction bases numbered 7, after V lost 4 bases and J lost 5 bases. Germline V lookup: CDR1 DFQATT, CDR2 SNEGSKA (reference sequence).

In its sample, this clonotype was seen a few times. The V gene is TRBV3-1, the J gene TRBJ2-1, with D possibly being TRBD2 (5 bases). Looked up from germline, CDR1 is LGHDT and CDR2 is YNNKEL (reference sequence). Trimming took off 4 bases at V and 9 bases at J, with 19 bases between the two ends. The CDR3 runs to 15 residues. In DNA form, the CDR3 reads TGTGCCAGCAGCCTAGGAGGCTATAGCGAAAGTGAGCAGTTCTTC. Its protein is CASSLGGYSESEQFF.

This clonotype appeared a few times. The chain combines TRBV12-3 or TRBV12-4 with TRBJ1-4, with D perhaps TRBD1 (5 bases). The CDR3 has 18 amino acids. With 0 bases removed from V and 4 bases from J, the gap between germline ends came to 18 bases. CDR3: CASSLAPPGGTRNEKLFF. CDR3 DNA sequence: TGTGCCAGCAGTTTAGCCCCCCCGGGGGGGACCCGTAATGAAAAACTGTTTTTT.

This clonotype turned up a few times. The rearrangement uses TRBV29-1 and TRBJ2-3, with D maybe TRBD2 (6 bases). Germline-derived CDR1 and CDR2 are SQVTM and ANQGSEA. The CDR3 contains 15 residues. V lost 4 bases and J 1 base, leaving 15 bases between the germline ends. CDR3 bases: TGCAGCGTTGTGAGGGGCCCGGGGGGCACAGATACGCAGTATTTT. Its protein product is CSVVRGPGGTDTQYF.

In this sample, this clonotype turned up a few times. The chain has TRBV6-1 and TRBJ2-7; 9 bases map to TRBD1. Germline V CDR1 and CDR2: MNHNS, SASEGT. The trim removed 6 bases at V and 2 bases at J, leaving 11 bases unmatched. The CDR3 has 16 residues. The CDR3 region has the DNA TGTGCCAGCAGCAACCTCCCGGGACAGGGCCCCTACGAGCAGTACTTC. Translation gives CASSNLPGQGPYEQYF.

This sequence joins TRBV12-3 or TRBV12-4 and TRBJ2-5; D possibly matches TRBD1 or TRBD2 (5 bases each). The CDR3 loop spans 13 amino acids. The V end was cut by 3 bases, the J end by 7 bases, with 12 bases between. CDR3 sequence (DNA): TGTGCCAGCAGTTTCGGGGCTCGGGGGACCCAGTACTTC. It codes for CASSFGARGTQYF.

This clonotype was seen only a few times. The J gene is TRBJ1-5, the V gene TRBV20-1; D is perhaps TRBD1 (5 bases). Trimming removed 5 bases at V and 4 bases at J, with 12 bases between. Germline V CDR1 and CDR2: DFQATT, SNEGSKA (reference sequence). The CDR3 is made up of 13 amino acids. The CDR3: CSAGVGGNQPQHF. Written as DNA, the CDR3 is TGCAGTGCTGGCGTCGGGGGGAATCAGCCCCAGCATTTT.

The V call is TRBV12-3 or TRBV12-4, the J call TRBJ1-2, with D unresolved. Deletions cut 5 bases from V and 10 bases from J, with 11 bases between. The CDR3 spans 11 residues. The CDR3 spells CASSRYMDYTF. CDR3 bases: TGTGCCAGCAGTCGTTATATGGACTACACCTTC.